This TCR beta chain came from a study of blood T cell repertoires in COVID-19. Study overall: Specimens from acute and convalescent COVID-19 originated in the United States, Italy and Spain.

The CDR3 consists of 13 residues. Germline V gives CDR1 KGHSH, CDR2 LQKENI. Trimming cost V 6 bases and J 2 bases, with 10 bases left between them. TCRdb's table, derived via immunoSEQ multiplex PCR, lists solely in-frame clones and lacks some. The sample carries hundreds of thousands of clones, 70% to 90% recorded once. The chain links TRBV18 to TRBJ2-5; D might be TRBD1 (5 bases). The sequence came from a woman in her thirties who had recovered from COVID-19. The sequencing input was peripheral blood. Here the CDR3 DNA reads TGTGCCAGCTCTTGGACACAGCAAGAGACCCAGTACTTC. This encodes CASSWTQQETQYF.